Sequencing of this T cell receptor (beta chain) was carried out in a study of blood T cell repertoires in COVID-19. Study summary: Italy, Spain and the United States were the sources of the convalescent and acute COVID-19 samples.

TCRdb's table, derived via immunoSEQ multiplex PCR, lists solely in-frame clones and lacks some. This table has about 50,000 clones, 70% to 90% appearing once. The ends lost 1 base at V and 4 bases at J; junction bases unmatched: 3. CDR3 length: 15 residues. Per the germline V gene, CDR1 is SGHVS and CDR2 is FNYEAQ. This clone was seen only once. V and J are TRBV7-6 and TRBJ2-7; 11 bases align to TRBD2. The source material was peripheral blood. The sequence was obtained from a human donor in a cohort sampled during active COVID-19. The CDR3 loop is CASSLETSGGYEQYF. As DNA, the CDR3 is TGTGCCAGCAGCTTAGAAACTAGCGGGGGATACGAGCAGTACTTC.